One and the same sample provided the 13 T cell receptor beta chains below, sequenced in a study of control samples from healthy donors and cancer patients. Libraries were prepared by immunoSEQ multiplex PCR; TCRdb keeps only in-frame clonotypes and omits some of them. The table has tens of thousands of clones, 89% seen once. The sequenced sample consisted of PBMCs. These TCRs come from a woman between 45 and 60 years old with colorectal cancer.

The chain is built from TRBV4-3 and TRBJ2-5; no clear D. V was pared by 0 bases and J by 1 base, with 6 bases between. There are 14 residues in the CDR3. Germline CDR1 and CDR2: LGHNA and YSLEER. This chain's CDR3 is CASSQEYIQETQYF. For the CDR3, the DNA is TGCGCCAGCAGCCAAGAGTACATCCAAGAGACCCAGTACTTC.

This chain connects TRBV6-4 to TRBJ2-7; D not resolved. V was trimmed by 8 bases and J by 0 bases, leaving 8 bases between them. This CDR3 region has 12 residues. Germline CDR1 and CDR2: MRHNA and SNTAGT. The CDR3 DNA reads TGTGCCAGCCCCCGAACCTCCTACGAGCAGTACGTC. Its protein is CASPRTSYEQYV.

This clone occurred once. This chain connects TRBV15 to TRBJ2-1; D could derive from TRBD1 or TRBD2 (5 bases each). V shed 9 bases and J shed 6 bases, with 15 bases lying between them. CDR3 length equals 13 residues. The germline V gene has CDR1 LNHNV and CDR2 YYDKDF (reference sequence). CDR3 region: CATNDHGGNEQFF. CDR3 nucleotides: TGTGCCACTAATGATCATGGGGGCAATGAGCAGTTCTTC.

The chain employs TRBV10-3 and TRBJ1-1, with a weak D call TRBD1 (5 bases). V gave up 10 bases and J gave up 1 base, with 13 bases separating them. The germline V gene has CDR1 ENHRY and CDR2 SYGVKD. There are 13 residues in the CDR3. CDR3 loop: CATTTAGNTEAFF. The CDR3 DNA sequence: TGTGCCACCACGACAGCTGGGAACACTGAAGCTTTCTTT.

This clone was detected once. The chain is built from TRBV27 and TRBJ2-7; unclear D gene. This CDR3 contains 17 residues. Per germline, CDR1 MNHEY and CDR2 SMNVEV (reference sequence). Trimming removed 7 bases at V and 0 bases at J, with 22 bases between. CDR3 sequence (DNA): TGTGCCAGCACCCTTCAGGTGGGGATTTTGAGCTCCTACGAGCAGTACGTC. Translated, it gives CASTLQVGILSSYEQYV.

The chain recombines TRBV27 with TRBJ2-7; 11 bases are a match to TRBD1. V gave up 5 bases and J gave up 7 bases; unmatched junction bases: 7. CDR3 length: 14 amino acids. The V gene's germline CDR1 is MNHEY and CDR2 SMNVEV (reference sequence). CDR3 region: CASSRGQGAGEQYV. CDR3 coding DNA: TGTGCCAGCAGTCGCGGACAGGGGGCGGGAGAGCAGTACGTC.

The rearrangement joins TRBV7-2 to TRBJ1-2; weak D call: TRBD1 (6 bases). The CDR3 spans 15 residues. Trimming removed 5 bases at V and 1 base at J, with 14 bases between. Germline V lookup: CDR1 SGHTA, CDR2 FQGNSA. The CDR3 loop is CASSLPTGYNYGYTF. DNA for the CDR3: TGTGCCAGCAGCCTACCGACAGGTTATAACTATGGCTACACCTTC.

The chain employs TRBV10-3 and TRBJ1-2; D may be TRBD1 (6 bases). The CDR3 consists of 15 residues. The ends were cut back, 4 bases at V and 3 bases at J, with 15 bases in the middle. CDR1 is ENHRY and CDR2 is SYGVKD in the germline V gene. CDR3 in DNA: TGTGCCATCAGTGCCAGCCCGGGACAAGACTATGGCTACACCTTC. The encoded protein is CAISASPGQDYGYTF.

This chain uses TRBV4-3 with TRBJ2-1; 11 nucleotides agree with TRBD2. Germline V gene data show CDR1 as LGHNA and CDR2 as YSLEER. J lost 5 bases, V lost 3 bases, and 3 bases had no gene match. The CDR3 loop spans 15 amino acids. Here the CDR3 reads CASSQPSGGHNEQFF. DNA of the CDR3: TGCGCCAGCAGCCAGCCTAGCGGGGGGCACAATGAGCAGTTCTTC.

The chain couples TRBV5-1 to TRBJ2-2; D is perhaps TRBD1 (6 bases). V was trimmed by 9 bases and J by 4 bases, leaving 16 bases between them. The CDR3 totals 14 residues. Germline-derived CDR1 and CDR2 are SGHRS and YFSETQ. Here the CDR3 DNA reads TGCGCCACCGCCACAGGGAAGACCACCGGGGAGCTGTTTTTT. It yields the protein CATATGKTTGELFF. The full variable domain, its missing parts supplied by reference TRBV5-1 and TRBJ2-2, is KAGVTQTPRYLIKTRGQQVTLSCSPISGHRSVSWYQQTPGQGLQFLFEYFSETQRNKGNFPGRFSGRQFSNSRSEMNVSTLELGDSALYLCATATGKTTGELFFGEGSRLTVL.

This clone came up once. The chain combines TRBV6-6 with TRBJ2-1, with TRBD2 matching 7 bases. The CDR3 totals 15 residues. V gave up 7 bases and J gave up 4 bases; unmatched junction bases: 10. Germline CDR1 MNHNY, CDR2 SVGAGI (reference sequence). The CDR3, as DNA: TGTGCCAGCATAAGATCGGGGGGTGAATACAATGAGCAGTTCTTC. It codes for CASIRSGGEYNEQFF.

This chain joins TRBV7-5 and TRBJ2-1; TRBD2, as called in the table, went unchecked against the DNA. TRBV7-5 is designated a pseudogene. The CDR3 is made up of 15 amino acids. CDR3: CVRRRSSGGAFEQFF. The CDR3 bases are TGTGTCAGAAGACGTTCTAGCGGGGGGGCCTTTGAGCAGTTCTTC.

The gene calls are TRBV2 and TRBJ2-2; 7 bases line up with TRBD1. The CDR3 has 15 residues. V shed 4 bases, J shed 6 bases, and the junction held 8 bases outside the gene matches. Germline-derived CDR1 and CDR2 are SNHLY and FYNNEI. CDR3 sequence reads: CASSGGQKSPGELFF. Here the CDR3 DNA reads TGTGCCAGCAGTGGGGGACAGAAAAGTCCCGGGGAGCTGTTTTTT.